These 5 T cell receptor beta chains were sequenced from one sample in a study of blood T cell repertoires in COVID-19. Method: immunoSEQ multiplex PCR; TCRdb's copy keeps in-frame clones and lacks some. Found here are about 24,000 clones, nearly 90% of them singletons; the top ten hold more than 7.5%. Sequencing was carried out using peripheral blood. Receptors originate from a man between 65 and 85 years old with acute or convalescent COVID-19.

The chain recombines TRBV18 with TRBJ1-4, with D perhaps matching TRBD1 (6 bases). CDR1 KGHSH and CDR2 LQKENI come from the germline V gene. V was shortened by 3 bases and J by 4 bases, with 12 bases between the two germline ends. This CDR3 is 15 amino acids long. CDR3 bases: TGTGCCAGCTCACCTGGAAGGGGGAATAATGAAAAACTGTTTTTT. This gives the protein CASSPGRGNNEKLFF.

Here the CDR3 DNA reads TGCAGCGTTGGGTGGACCGGGAGCGGGGAGCTGTTTTTT. This translates into CSVGWTGSGELFF. The genes are TRBV29-1 and TRBJ2-2; D is possibly TRBD2 (6 bases). This CDR3 has 13 amino acids. Germline V gene sequence: CDR1 SQVTM, CDR2 ANQGSEA. V was pared by 4 bases and J by 7 bases, with 13 bases between.

The rearrangement links TRBV7-9 to TRBJ1-6; tentative D call: TRBD1 (6 bases). Per the germline V gene, CDR1 is SEHNR and CDR2 is FQNEAQ (reference sequence). This CDR3 spans 14 amino acids. Trimming removed 7 bases from V and 10 bases from J, with 17 bases in between. The CDR3 coding sequence is TGTGCCAGCACCGACCGGGGGGCGAAATCACCCCTCCACTTT. It codes for CASTDRGAKSPLHF.

The chain uses TRBV5-6 and TRBJ2-7; possibly TRBD2 for D (5 bases). The V gene lost 1 base and the J gene lost 2 bases, with 16 bases spanning the gap. The CDR3 sequence is 16 residues long. Germline-derived CDR1 and CDR2 are SGHDT and YYEEEE. CDR3 region: CASSLFGGDTAYEQYF. DNA for the CDR3: TGTGCCAGCAGCTTGTTCGGAGGTGACACCGCCTACGAGCAGTACTTC.

The chain recombines TRBV9 with TRBJ2-1; 7 bases line up with TRBD2. The V gene's germline CDR1 is SGDLS and CDR2 YYNGEE. Trimming at V came to 4 bases and at J to 0 bases, leaving 16 bases not matched to a gene. The CDR3 totals 19 residues. DNA of the CDR3: TGTGCCAGCAGCCCCCGAAGGATAGCGGGCCGGAGCTCCTACAATGAGCAGTTCTTC. Translated, it gives CASSPRRIAGRSSYNEQFF.